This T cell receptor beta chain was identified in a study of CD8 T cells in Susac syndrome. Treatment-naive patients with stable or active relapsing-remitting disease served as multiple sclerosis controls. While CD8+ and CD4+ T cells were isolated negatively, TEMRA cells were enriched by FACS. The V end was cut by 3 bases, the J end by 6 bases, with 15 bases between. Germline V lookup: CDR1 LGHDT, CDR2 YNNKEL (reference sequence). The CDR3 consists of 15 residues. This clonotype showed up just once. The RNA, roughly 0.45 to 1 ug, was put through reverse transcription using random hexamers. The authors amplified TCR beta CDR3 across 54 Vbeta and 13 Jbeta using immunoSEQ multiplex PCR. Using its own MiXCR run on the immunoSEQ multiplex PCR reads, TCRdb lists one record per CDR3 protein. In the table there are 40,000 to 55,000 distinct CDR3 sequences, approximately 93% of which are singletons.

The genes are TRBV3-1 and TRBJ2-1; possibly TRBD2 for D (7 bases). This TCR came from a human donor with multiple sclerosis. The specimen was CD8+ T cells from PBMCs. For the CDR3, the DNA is TGTGCCAGCAGCCATCCCGACGGGGGGCCCAATGAGCAGTTCTTC. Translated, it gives CASSHPDGGPNEQFF.